There are many counts of the clone carrying this T cell receptor beta chain. Germline V CDR1 and CDR2: DFQATT, SNEGSKA (reference sequence). Between the trimmed V and J ends, which lost 5 bases and 2 bases, there was a span of 8 bases. This CDR3 region has 12 residues. Each CDR3 protein gets one entry after TCRdb re-called the RT-PCR reads with MiXCR. The top ten clones hold 3.6% of a sample with more than 550,000 distinct CDR3 sequences, 13% to 15% of them seen once. The receptor comes from a female donor in good health, serving as a healthy control. The chain uses TRBV20-1 and TRBJ2-3; D unclear. Sequenced material: memory CD4+ T cells from blood. Here the CDR3 DNA reads TGCAGTGCTCCTGTCGTCACAGATACGCAGTATTTT. Translation: CSAPVVTDTQYF.